These 14 T cell receptor beta chains were all obtained from the same sample, sequenced in a study of blood T cell repertoires in COVID-19. Libraries were prepared by immunoSEQ multiplex PCR; TCRdb keeps only in-frame clonotypes and omits some of them. The table records 150,000 to 200,000 clones, roughly 70% of them present only once. Material for sequencing was peripheral blood. These receptors were obtained from a woman at least 80 years old with acute or convalescent COVID-19.

The genes are TRBV18 and TRBJ2-5; 13 bases align to TRBD2. V was clipped by 6 bases and J by 5 bases; unmatched bases: 12. The CDR3 sequence is 17 residues long. CDR1 and CDR2 (germline): KGHSH, LQKENI. The CDR3 sequence is CASSPAGLAGAGETQYF. The CDR3 region has the DNA TGTGCCAGCTCGCCTGCTGGACTAGCGGGAGCTGGGGAGACCCAGTACTTC.

V usage is TRBV9 and J usage is TRBJ2-7; no firm D call. V was trimmed by 0 bases and J by 0 bases, leaving 13 bases between them. Germline CDR1 is SGDLS and CDR2 is YYNGEE. The CDR3 is 16 amino acids. This CDR3 reads CASSVASTASSYEQYF. The DNA for the CDR3 is TGTGCCAGCAGCGTAGCTAGTACGGCAAGCTCCTACGAGCAGTACTTC.

A single count supports this clone. At one boundary the junction diverges from the germline segment, which might be a read error. The rearrangement uses TRBV7-2 and TRBJ2-1, with D perhaps matching TRBD1 (6 bases). In germline, CDR1 is SGHTA, CDR2 FQGNSA. The CDR3 is made up of 17 amino acids. The CDR3 bases are TGTGCCAGCAGCCTAGCCACCGGGACACCCTCCTACAATGAGCAGTTCTTC. It codes for CASSLATGTPSYNEQFF.

The chain employs TRBV27 and TRBJ2-1; TRBD2 agrees at 12 bases. Trimming removed 5 bases from V and 3 bases from J; junction bases left unmatched: 5. The CDR3 runs 16 residues. Germline-derived CDR1 and CDR2 are MNHEY and SMNVEV (reference sequence). The CDR3 nucleotides are TGTGCCAGCAGTACGCCGGGACTAGCGGGCTACAATGAGCAGTTCTTC. This translates into CASSTPGLAGYNEQFF.

The J gene is TRBJ2-7, the V gene TRBV6-5; a weak D match, TRBD1 (5 bases). This CDR3 is 12 amino acids long. CDR1 and CDR2 (germline): MNHEY, SVGAGI. V was shortened by 2 bases and J by 3 bases, with 5 bases between the two germline ends. CDR3: CASSYDSYEQYF. The CDR3 DNA reads TGTGCCAGCAGTTACGACAGCTACGAGCAGTACTTC.

The chain links TRBV16 to TRBJ1-5; D perhaps matches TRBD1 (6 bases). The CDR3 covers 15 residues. Germline-derived CDR1 and CDR2 are KGHSY and FQNENV. V was cut by 7 bases and J by 3 bases, with 16 bases left in between. CDR3 residues: CASNEQGYFNQPQHF. The CDR3 region has the DNA TGTGCCAGCAACGAACAGGGATATTTCAATCAGCCCCAGCATTTT.

This clone has only one observation. This chain links TRBV10-3 with TRBJ2-4, with TRBD1 identical over 8 bases. The germline gives CDR1 ENHRY, CDR2 SYGVKD. V dropped 5 bases and J dropped 8; count of bases not matched to a gene: 8. The CDR3 runs 14 residues. The CDR3 DNA follows: TGTGCCATCAGTCAGGACAGGGCTCGTGACATTCAGTACTTC. Translated, it gives CAISQDRARDIQYF.

The V and J genes are TRBV4-1 and TRBJ1-5; 10 nucleotides agree with TRBD1. J was trimmed by 1 base and V by 4 bases; bases with no gene match: 13. The germline gives CDR1 MGHRA, CDR2 YSYEKL. CDR3 size: 19 residues. CDR3 protein: CASSRWKGTGVPSNQPQHF. The CDR3 coding sequence is TGCGCCAGCAGCCGATGGAAAGGGACAGGGGTACCGAGCAATCAGCCCCAGCATTTT.

This clone has a handful of counts. CDR3 bases: TGTGCCACCAGTGAGGAGGGTCGGGGGGATTATGAGACCCAGTACTTC. This codes for CATSEEGRGDYETQYF. The J gene is TRBJ2-5, the V gene TRBV24-1; the match to TRBD2 covers 7 bases. Germline assignment: CDR1 KGHDR and CDR2 SFDVKD. V shed 4 bases and J 5 bases; nucleotides not matched to a gene: 12. This CDR3 has 16 amino acids.

CDR3 in DNA: TGTGCCAGCAGCTTAGGAACCAGCTCCTACGAGCAGTACTTC. Protein sequence: CASSLGTSSYEQYF. The V call is TRBV11-3, the J call TRBJ2-7; D ambiguous. The V end was cut by 1 base, the J end by 0 bases, with 7 bases between. Germline V lookup: CDR1 SGHNT, CDR2 YENEEA. The length of the CDR3 is 14 residues.

This chain connects TRBV19 to TRBJ2-3; D is perhaps TRBD1 (6 bases). CDR1 and CDR2 from the germline V gene are LNHDA and SQIVND (reference sequence). The CDR3 is made up of 14 amino acids. Trimming left V 6 bases short and J 4 bases short, with 14 bases between. The chain's CDR3 is CASRPTGGADTQYF. DNA of the CDR3: TGTGCCAGTAGGCCGACAGGTGGAGCAGATACGCAGTATTTT.

About this clone: This may stem from a read error, because a much larger clone lies one nucleotide away. The same CDR3 can be traced to other DNA sequences in this sample. The J gene is TRBJ1-5, the V gene TRBV27, with a tentative D call TRBD1 (5 bases). The CDR3 is made up of 15 amino acids. Germline V gene lookup returns CDR1 MNHEY and CDR2 SMNVEV (reference sequence). Here the CDR3 reads CASSLRSGRDQPQHF. CDR3 in DNA: TGTGCTAGCAGTCTCCGTTCAGGGCGCGATCAGCCCCAGCATTTT.

The chain links TRBV4-3 to TRBJ2-7; 7 bases agree with TRBD1. With V trimmed by 4 bases and J by 3 bases, 9 bases remained unmatched. Germline V gene sequence: CDR1 LGHNA, CDR2 YSLEER. This CDR3 contains 15 residues. The CDR3 here is CASSLSAGGIYEQYF. In DNA form, the CDR3 reads TGCGCCAGCAGCCTATCGGCAGGGGGTATCTACGAGCAGTACTTC.

This chain uses TRBV7-9 with TRBJ2-7, with TRBD2 identical over 10 bases. Trimming removed 6 bases from V and 5 bases from J; junction bases left unmatched: 10. Germline V CDR1 and CDR2: SEHNR, FQNEAQ (reference sequence). CDR3 length: 15 residues. CDR3 DNA: TGTGCCAGCAGGGAAGCGGGAGGGCCAATCCACGAGCAGTACTTC. Translating it yields CASREAGGPIHEQYF.